This T cell receptor (beta chain) is from a study of glioma-infiltrating T cells after dendritic cell vaccination. Trimming cost V 5 bases and J 6 bases; bases outside gene matches: 6. Germline CDR1 SGHAT, CDR2 FQNNGV. The CDR3 runs to 14 residues. TCRdb's copy holds only in-frame clones and misses some; the assay was immunoSEQ multiplex PCR. The sample shows over 55,000 clones, about four fifths of them seen only once. The TCR comes from a human donor with glioblastoma. The V call is TRBV11-2, the J call TRBJ2-1; TRBD1 matches at 8 bases. This specimen was blood, taken before dendritic cell vaccination. The CDR3 sequence is CASSPWTGINEQFF. CDR3 bases: TGTGCCAGCAGCCCCTGGACAGGGATCAATGAGCAGTTCTTC. The full variable domain, its missing parts supplied by reference TRBV11-2 and TRBJ2-1, is EAGVAQSPRYKIIEKRQSVAFWCNPISGHATLYWYQQILGQGPKLLIQFQNNGVVDDSQLPKDRFSAERLKGVDSTLKIQPAKLEDSAVYLCASSPWTGINEQFFGPGTRLTVL.